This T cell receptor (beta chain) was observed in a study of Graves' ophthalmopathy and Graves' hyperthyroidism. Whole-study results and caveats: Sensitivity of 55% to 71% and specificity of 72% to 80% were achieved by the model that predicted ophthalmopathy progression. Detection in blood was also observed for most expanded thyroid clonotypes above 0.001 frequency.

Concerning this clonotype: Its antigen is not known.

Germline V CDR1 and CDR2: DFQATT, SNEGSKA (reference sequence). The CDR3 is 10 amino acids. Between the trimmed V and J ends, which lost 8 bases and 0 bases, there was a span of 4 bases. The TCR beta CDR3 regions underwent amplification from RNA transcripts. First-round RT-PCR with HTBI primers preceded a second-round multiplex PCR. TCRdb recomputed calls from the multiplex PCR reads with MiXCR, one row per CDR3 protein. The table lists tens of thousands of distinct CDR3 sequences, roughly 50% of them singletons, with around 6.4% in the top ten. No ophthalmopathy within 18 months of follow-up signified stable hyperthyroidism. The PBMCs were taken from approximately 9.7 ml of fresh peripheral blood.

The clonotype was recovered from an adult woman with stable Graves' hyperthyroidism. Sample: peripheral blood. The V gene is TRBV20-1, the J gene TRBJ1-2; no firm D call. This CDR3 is CSPANYGYTF. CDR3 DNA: TGCAGTCCTGCTAACTATGGCTACACCTTC.